One and the same sample provided the 19 T cell receptor beta chains below, sequenced in a study of T cells in Graves' hyperthyroidism and ophthalmopathy. Regions amplified from RNA transcripts were the TCR beta CDR3 regions. The TCR CDR3 was amplified in a first-round RT-PCR using the HTBI primer set. Via MiXCR, TCRdb re-called the multiplex PCR reads, giving one row per CDR3 protein. The sample gives hundreds of thousands of distinct CDR3 sequences, roughly a sixth of which show up once; 15% to 20% is in the top ten. Source material: blood. Every receptor here comes from a woman in her late teens or twenties with Graves' hyperthyroidism.

The chain is built from TRBV4-3 and TRBJ1-2; no reliable D call. Trimming removed 0 bases at V and 6 bases at J, with 11 bases between. Germline V CDR1 and CDR2: LGHNA, YSLEER. The CDR3 is 14 amino acids. The CDR3 here is CASSQEAAIHGYTF. CDR3 sequence (DNA): TGCGCCAGCAGCCAAGAGGCAGCTATTCATGGCTACACCTTC.

There are many counts of this clonotype. V and J are TRBV28 and TRBJ1-5; perhaps TRBD1 as D (5 bases). The CDR3 loop spans 16 amino acids. V shed 4 bases and J shed 1 base, with 14 bases lying between them. The V gene's germline CDR1 is MDHEN and CDR2 SYDVKM. The CDR3, as DNA: TGTGCCAGCAGTTCGGGGGGGGGTTGGAGCAATCAGCCCCAGCATTTT. Its translation is CASSSGGGWSNQPQHF.

In its sample, this clonotype was seen many times. The chain uses TRBV20-1 and TRBJ2-1, with 9 bases aligning to TRBD1. CDR3 size: 16 residues. Germline V gene sequence: CDR1 DFQATT, CDR2 SNEGSKA (reference sequence). After removal of 1 base from V and 3 bases from J, the junction contained 7 bases not matched to a gene. The CDR3 DNA reads as TGCAGTGCTAGAGTCGGGACAGGGTTGTTCTACAATGAGCAGTTCTTC. This sequence encodes CSARVGTGLFYNEQFF.

As concerns this clonotype: A much larger clonotype is one base distant, so this may be a read error. This chain uses TRBV12-3 or TRBV12-4 with TRBJ1-1; D is ambiguous. The CDR3 sequence is 14 residues long. CDR3 loop: CASSIVRMNTEASF. The CDR3 coding sequence is TGTGCCAGCAGTATAGTGCGGATGAACACTGAAGCTTCCTTT.

Many counts were recorded for this clonotype. The CDR3 loop is CASSLGALAGVYNEQFF. CDR3 coding DNA: TGTGCCAGCAGCTTAGGGGCACTAGCGGGAGTTTACAATGAGCAGTTCTTC. This chain links TRBV7-9 with TRBJ2-1; 11 nucleotides line up with TRBD2. J gave up 4 bases and V 1 base, and 6 bases lay outside the gene matches. Germline V gene data show CDR1 as SEHNR and CDR2 as FQNEAQ (reference sequence). The CDR3 runs to 17 residues.

This clonotype was observed at least ten times. This chain connects TRBV10-1 to TRBJ1-3; D is unclear. CDR1 is WNHNN, CDR2 SYGVQD, per germline (reference sequence). The CDR3 runs 15 residues. V lost 3 bases and J lost 0, with 9 bases in between. The DNA for the CDR3 is TGCGCCAGCAGTGAAACGAAGTACTCTGGAAACACCATATATTTT. Translated: CASSETKYSGNTIYF.

This clonotype was recorded at least ten times. V and J are TRBV12-3 or TRBV12-4 and TRBJ1-4; TRBD1 matches 9 bases. The ends lost 6 bases at V and 8 bases at J; junction bases unmatched: 10. This CDR3 is 15 amino acids long. The CDR3 loop is CASRQTGGAEEKLFF. The CDR3 nucleotides read TGTGCCAGCAGACAAACAGGGGGCGCAGAAGAAAAACTGTTTTTT.

This clonotype has at least ten counts. V and J are TRBV20-1 and TRBJ2-5; D is ambiguous. The V gene's germline CDR1 is DFQATT and CDR2 SNEGSKA (reference sequence). The CDR3 has 12 amino acids. With 4 bases removed from V and 5 bases from J, the gap between germline ends came to 11 bases. The CDR3, as DNA: TGCAGTGCTACGGCCCTACATGAGACCCAGTACTTC. It codes for CSATALHETQYF.

This clonotype was seen at least ten times. This CDR3 reads CASSPGTGLIGEAFF. The CDR3, as DNA: TGTGCCAGCAGTCCCGGGACAGGACTGATTGGTGAAGCTTTCTTT. The chain couples TRBV12-3 or TRBV12-4 to TRBJ1-1; TRBD1 agrees at 8 bases. The V segment lost 5 bases and the J segment 7 bases; nucleotides outside the gene matches: 12. The CDR3 contains 15 residues.

This clonotype was seen more than once but under ten times. The chain employs TRBV11-2 and TRBJ1-2; D might be TRBD1 (5 bases). Germline V gives CDR1 SGHAT, CDR2 FQNNGV. V gave up 2 bases and J gave up 4 bases, with 14 bases separating them. CDR3 length: 15 amino acids. CDR3 sequence reads: CASSLSGGGSYGYTF. Here the CDR3 DNA reads TGTGCCAGCAGCTTAAGCGGGGGGGGGAGCTATGGCTACACCTTC.

This clonotype has at least ten counts. The V call is TRBV11-3, the J call TRBJ2-2; D remains unclear. This CDR3 spans 13 amino acids. Trimming left V 5 bases short and J 5 bases short, with 9 bases between. Germline V gene sequence: CDR1 SGHNT, CDR2 YENEEA. CDR3 in amino acids: CASSQPPTGELFF. The DNA of the CDR3 is TGTGCCAGCAGCCAACCCCCTACCGGGGAGCTGTTTTTT. Full variable domain (outside the CDR3, taken from reference TRBV11-3 and TRBJ2-2): EAGVVQSPRYKIIEKKQPVAFWCNPISGHNTLYWYLQNLGQGPELLIRYENEEAVDDSQLPKDRFSAERLKGVDSTLKIQPAELGDSAVYLCASSQPPTGELFFGEGSRLTVL.

Ten or more counts support this clonotype. The V call is TRBV20-1, the J call TRBJ2-7; D is tentatively TRBD1 or TRBD2 (7 bases each). This CDR3 is built from 17 residues. Germline assignment: CDR1 DFQATT and CDR2 SNEGSKA (reference sequence). V was clipped by 0 bases and J by 1 base, with 19 bases between them. The CDR3 spells CSARDPRGGIKSYEQYF. In nucleotides, the CDR3 is TGCAGTGCTAGAGATCCCAGGGGGGGGATTAAATCCTACGAGCAGTACTTC.

This chain links TRBV5-1 with TRBJ2-6; D gene uncertain. Trimming cost V 0 bases and J 2 bases, with 6 bases left between them. Germline loops: CDR1 SGHRS, CDR2 YFSETQ. The CDR3 loop spans 15 amino acids. CDR3 DNA sequence: TGCGCCAGCAGCTTGGTAGTCGCTGGGGCCAACGTCCTGACTTTC. Its translation: CASSLVVAGANVLTF.

Remarks on this clonotype: The junction departs from the called germline gene at one end, perhaps through a read error. As DNA, the CDR3 is TGTGCTAGCAGCTTAGCTAGTGCCTGGTCCGAGACCCAGTACTTC. This codes for CASSLASAWSETQYF. The gene calls are TRBV7-7 and TRBJ2-5; no clear D. Germline-derived CDR1 and CDR2 are SSHAT and FNYEAQ (reference sequence). The CDR3 is 15 residues long.

The table lists this clonotype with many counts. This chain joins TRBV12-3 or TRBV12-4 and TRBJ1-4; D not resolved. CDR3 length: 12 amino acids. Trimming removed 6 bases from V and 8 bases from J, with 10 bases in between. CDR3 nucleotides: TGTGCCAGCAGCCACAGAAAGGAAAAACTGTTTTTT. Its protein product is CASSHRKEKLFF.

This chain links TRBV7-9 with TRBJ1-1; D is undetermined. Trimming shortened V by 2 bases and J by 4 bases, and 11 bases separated the two germline ends. CDR1 is SEHNR, CDR2 FQNEAQ, per germline (reference sequence). CDR3 length equals 14 residues. CDR3 sequence reads: CASSLMGFGTEAFF. In DNA, the CDR3 is TGTGCCAGCAGCTTAATGGGGTTTGGCACTGAAGCTTTCTTT.

V gene TRBV6-1 combines with J gene TRBJ2-4; D may match TRBD1 or TRBD2 (5 bases each). The V gene lost 10 bases and the J gene lost 11 bases, with 24 bases spanning the gap. The CDR3 spans 14 residues. The germline V gene encodes CDR1 MNHNS and CDR2 SASEGT. CDR3 region: CAINPGGAGGVQYF. CDR3 nucleotides: TGTGCCATCAACCCCGGTGGGGCCGGAGGTGTTCAGTACTTC.

The V call is TRBV20-1, the J call TRBJ2-7, with D possibly being TRBD1 or TRBD2 (5 bases each). The CDR3 loop spans 12 amino acids. Germline V gene sequence: CDR1 DFQATT, CDR2 SNEGSKA (reference sequence). V lost 5 bases and J 3 bases, leaving 11 bases between the germline ends. The chain's CDR3 is CSAPGRNYEQYF. The CDR3, as DNA: TGCAGTGCTCCGGGACGGAACTACGAGCAGTACTTC.

This clonotype was seen many times. The V gene is TRBV12-3 or TRBV12-4, the J gene TRBJ1-2, with D hard to call. This CDR3 region has 14 residues. V lost 7 bases, J lost 3 bases, and 15 bases lay in between. As DNA, the CDR3 is TGTGCCAGCACCCAGTCTCAGTGGGACTATGGCTACACCTTC. Its protein product is CASTQSQWDYGYTF.